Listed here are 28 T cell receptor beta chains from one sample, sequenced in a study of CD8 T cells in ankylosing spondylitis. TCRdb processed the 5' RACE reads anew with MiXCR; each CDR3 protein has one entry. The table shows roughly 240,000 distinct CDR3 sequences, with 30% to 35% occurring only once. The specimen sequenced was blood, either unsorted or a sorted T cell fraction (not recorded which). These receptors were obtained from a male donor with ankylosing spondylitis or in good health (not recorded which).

The CDR3, as DNA: TGTGCCAGCAGTCCGAGGGACAGGGAGAACACCGGGGAGCTGTTTTTT. The encoded protein is CASSPRDRENTGELFF. The chain has TRBV12-3 or TRBV12-4 and TRBJ2-2; 9 bases fit TRBD1. This CDR3 region has 16 residues. The V segment lost 5 bases and the J segment 1 base; nucleotides outside the gene matches: 5.

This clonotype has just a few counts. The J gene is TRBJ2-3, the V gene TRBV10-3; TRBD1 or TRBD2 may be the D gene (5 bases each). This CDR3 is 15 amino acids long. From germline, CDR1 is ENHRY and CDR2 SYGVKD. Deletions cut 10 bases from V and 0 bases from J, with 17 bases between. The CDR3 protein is CATSRDGGSTDTQYF. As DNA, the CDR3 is TGTGCCACCTCTCGGGACGGCGGGAGCACAGATACGCAGTATTTT.

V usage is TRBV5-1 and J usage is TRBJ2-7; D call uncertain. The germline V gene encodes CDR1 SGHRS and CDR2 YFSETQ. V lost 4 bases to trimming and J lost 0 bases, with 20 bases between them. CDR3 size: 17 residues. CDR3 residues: CASSQSDTTWSSYEQYF. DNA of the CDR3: TGCGCCAGCAGCCAGAGCGACACTACCTGGAGCTCCTACGAGCAGTACTTC.

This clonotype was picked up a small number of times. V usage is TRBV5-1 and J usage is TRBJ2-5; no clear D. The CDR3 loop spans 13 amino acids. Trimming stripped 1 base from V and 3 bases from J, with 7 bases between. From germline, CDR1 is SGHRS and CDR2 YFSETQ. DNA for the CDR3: TGCGCCAGCAGCTTGCAGGCGGAAGAGACCCAGTACTTC. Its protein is CASSLQAEETQYF.

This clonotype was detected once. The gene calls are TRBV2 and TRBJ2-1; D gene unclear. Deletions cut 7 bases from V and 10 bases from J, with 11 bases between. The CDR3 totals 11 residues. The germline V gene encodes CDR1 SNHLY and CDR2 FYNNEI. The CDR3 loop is CASTMAFEQFF. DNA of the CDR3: TGTGCCAGCACCATGGCATTCGAGCAGTTCTTC.

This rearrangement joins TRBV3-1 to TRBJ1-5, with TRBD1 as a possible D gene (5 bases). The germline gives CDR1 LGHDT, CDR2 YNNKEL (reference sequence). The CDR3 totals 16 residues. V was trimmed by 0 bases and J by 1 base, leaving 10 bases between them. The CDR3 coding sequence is TGTGCCAGCAGCCAAGAACAGGTCTCGAGCAATCAGCCCCAGCATTTT. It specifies CASSQEQVSSNQPQHF.

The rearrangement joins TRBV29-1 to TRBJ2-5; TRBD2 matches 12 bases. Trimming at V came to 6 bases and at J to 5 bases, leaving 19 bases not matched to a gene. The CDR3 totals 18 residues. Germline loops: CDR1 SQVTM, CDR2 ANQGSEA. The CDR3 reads CSVVSPRLAGAELETQYF. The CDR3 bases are TGCAGCGTCGTCAGCCCAAGACTAGCGGGGGCTGAGCTTGAGACCCAGTACTTC.

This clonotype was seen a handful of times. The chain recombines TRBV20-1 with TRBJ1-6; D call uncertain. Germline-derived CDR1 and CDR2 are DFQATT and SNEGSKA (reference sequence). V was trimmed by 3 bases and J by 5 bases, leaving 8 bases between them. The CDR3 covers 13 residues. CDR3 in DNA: TGCAGTGCTAGGGACCTGAATAATTCACCCCTCCACTTT. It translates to CSARDLNNSPLHF.

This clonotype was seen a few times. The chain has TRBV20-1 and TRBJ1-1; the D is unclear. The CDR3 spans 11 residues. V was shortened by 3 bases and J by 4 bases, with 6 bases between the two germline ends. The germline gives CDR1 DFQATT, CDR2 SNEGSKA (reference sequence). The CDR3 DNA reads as TGCAGTGCTAGCCCAGGCACTGAAGCTTTCTTT. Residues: CSASPGTEAFF.

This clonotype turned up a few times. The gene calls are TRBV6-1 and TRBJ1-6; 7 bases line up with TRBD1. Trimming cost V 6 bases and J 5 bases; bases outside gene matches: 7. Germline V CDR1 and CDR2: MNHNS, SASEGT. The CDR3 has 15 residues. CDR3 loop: CASSRDSLHNSPLHF. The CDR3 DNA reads TGTGCCAGCAGCCGGGACAGTCTCCATAATTCACCCCTCCACTTT.

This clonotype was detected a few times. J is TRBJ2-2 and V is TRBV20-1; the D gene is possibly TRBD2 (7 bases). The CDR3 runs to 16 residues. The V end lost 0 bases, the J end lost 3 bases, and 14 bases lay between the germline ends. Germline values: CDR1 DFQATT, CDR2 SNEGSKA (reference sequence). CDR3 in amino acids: CSARDRGGAHTGELFF. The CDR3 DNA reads TGCAGTGCTAGAGATCGTGGGGGGGCACACACCGGGGAGCTGTTTTTT.

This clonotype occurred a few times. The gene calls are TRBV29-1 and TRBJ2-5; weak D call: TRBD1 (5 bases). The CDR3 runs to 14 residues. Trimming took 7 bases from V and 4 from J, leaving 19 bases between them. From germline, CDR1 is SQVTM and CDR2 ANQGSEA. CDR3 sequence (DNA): TGCAGCGCCCCGGTCGTTGGGCAGGGAGAGACCCAGTACTTC. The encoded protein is CSAPVVGQGETQYF. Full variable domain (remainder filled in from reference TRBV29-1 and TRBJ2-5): SAVISQKPSRDICQRGTSLTIQCQVDSQVTMMFWYRQQPGQSLTLIATANQGSEATYESGFVIDKFPISRPNLTFSTLTVSNMSPEDSSIYLCSAPVVGQGETQYFGPGTRLLVL.

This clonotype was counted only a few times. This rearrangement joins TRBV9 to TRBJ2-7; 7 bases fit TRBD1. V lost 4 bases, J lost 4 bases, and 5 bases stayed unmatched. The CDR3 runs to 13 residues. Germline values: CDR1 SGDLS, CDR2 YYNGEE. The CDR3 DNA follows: TGTGCCAGCAGCACAGGGGAGCGTTACGAGCAGTACTTC. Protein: CASSTGERYEQYF.

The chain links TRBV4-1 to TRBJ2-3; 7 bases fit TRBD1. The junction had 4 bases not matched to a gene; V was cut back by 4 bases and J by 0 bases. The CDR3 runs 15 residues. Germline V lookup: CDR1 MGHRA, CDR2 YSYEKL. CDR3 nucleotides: TGCGCCAGCAGCCGCCCGACAGGGAGCACAGATACGCAGTATTTT. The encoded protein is CASSRPTGSTDTQYF.

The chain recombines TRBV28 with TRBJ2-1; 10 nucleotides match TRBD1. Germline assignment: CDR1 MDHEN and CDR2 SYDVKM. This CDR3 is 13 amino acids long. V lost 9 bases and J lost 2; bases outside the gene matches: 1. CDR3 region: CASDRGPYNEQFF. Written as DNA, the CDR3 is TGTGCCAGTGACAGGGGGCCCTACAATGAGCAGTTCTTC. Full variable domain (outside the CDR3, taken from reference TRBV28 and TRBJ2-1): DVKVTQSSRYLVKRTGEKVFLECVQDMDHENMFWYRQDPGLGLRLIYFSYDVKMKEKGDIPEGYSVSREKKERFSLILESASTNQTSMYLCASDRGPYNEQFFGPGTRLTVL.

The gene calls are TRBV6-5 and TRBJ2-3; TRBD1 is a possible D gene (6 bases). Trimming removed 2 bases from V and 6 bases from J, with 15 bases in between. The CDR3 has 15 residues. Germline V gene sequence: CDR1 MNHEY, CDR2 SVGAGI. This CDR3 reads CASSYAGALGDTQYF. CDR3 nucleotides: TGTGCCAGCAGTTACGCAGGGGCACTCGGGGATACGCAGTATTTT.

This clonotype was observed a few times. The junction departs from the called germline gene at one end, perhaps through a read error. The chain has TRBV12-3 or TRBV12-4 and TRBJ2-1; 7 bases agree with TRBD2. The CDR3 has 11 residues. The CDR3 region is CASSNRREAHF. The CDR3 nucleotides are TGTGCCAGCAGCAACAGACGGGAGGCGCACTTC.

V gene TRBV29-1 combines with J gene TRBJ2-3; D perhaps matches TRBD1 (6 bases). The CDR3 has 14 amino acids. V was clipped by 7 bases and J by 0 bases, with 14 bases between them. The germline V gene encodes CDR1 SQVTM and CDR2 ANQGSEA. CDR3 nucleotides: TGCAGCGCATTGGGGGCAGCTAGCACAGATACGCAGTATTTT. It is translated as CSALGAASTDTQYF.

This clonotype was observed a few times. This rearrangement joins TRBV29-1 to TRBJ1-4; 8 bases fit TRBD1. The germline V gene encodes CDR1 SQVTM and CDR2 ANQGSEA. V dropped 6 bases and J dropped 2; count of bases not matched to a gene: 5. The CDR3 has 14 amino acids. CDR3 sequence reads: CSVEQGGTNEKLFF. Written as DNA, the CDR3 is TGCAGCGTCGAACAGGGGGGCACTAATGAAAAACTGTTTTTT.

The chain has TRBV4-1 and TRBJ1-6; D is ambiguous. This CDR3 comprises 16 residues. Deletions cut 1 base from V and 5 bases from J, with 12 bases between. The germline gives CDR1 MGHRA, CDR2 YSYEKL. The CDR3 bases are TGCGCCAGCAGCCAAGGCAGCCTTAGGGATAATTCACCCCTCCACTTT. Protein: CASSQGSLRDNSPLHF.

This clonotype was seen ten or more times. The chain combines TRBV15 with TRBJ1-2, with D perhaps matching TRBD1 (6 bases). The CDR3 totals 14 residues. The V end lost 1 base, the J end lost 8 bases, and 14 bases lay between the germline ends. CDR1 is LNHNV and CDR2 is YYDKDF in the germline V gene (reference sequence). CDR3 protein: CATSRAQGSGGYTF. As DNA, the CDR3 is TGTGCCACCAGCAGAGCTCAGGGGTCGGGCGGCTACACCTTC.

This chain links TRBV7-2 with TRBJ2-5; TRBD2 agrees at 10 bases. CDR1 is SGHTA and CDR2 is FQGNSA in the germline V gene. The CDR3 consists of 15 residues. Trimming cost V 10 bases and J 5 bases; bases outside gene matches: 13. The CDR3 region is CATVKRGGRRETQYF. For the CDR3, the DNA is TGTGCCACCGTAAAGCGGGGGGGCCGGAGGGAGACCCAGTACTTC.

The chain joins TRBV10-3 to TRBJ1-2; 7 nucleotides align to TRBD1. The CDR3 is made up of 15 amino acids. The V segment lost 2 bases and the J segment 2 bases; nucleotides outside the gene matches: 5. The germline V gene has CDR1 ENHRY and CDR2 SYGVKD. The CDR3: CAISEATGTNYGYTF. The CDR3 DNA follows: TGTGCCATCAGTGAGGCGACAGGGACGAACTATGGCTACACCTTC.

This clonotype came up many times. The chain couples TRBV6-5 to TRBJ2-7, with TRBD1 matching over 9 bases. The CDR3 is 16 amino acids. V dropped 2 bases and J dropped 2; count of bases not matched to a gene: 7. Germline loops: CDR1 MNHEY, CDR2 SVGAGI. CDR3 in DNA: TGTGCCAGCAGTTACCTGCCCGGACAGGGGACCTACGAGCAGTACTTC. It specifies CASSYLPGQGTYEQYF.

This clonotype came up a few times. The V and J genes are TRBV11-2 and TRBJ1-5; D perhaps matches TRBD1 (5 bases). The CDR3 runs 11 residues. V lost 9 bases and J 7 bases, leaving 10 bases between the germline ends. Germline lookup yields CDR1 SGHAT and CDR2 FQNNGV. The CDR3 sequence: CARGQVQPQHF. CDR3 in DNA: TGTGCCAGGGGGCAGGTCCAGCCCCAGCATTTT.

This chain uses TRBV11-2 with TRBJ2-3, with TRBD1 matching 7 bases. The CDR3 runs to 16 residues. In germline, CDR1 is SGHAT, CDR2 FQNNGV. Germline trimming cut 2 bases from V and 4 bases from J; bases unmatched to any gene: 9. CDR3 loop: CASSLTGQGVSDTQYF. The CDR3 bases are TGTGCCAGCAGCTTAACTGGGCAGGGGGTTTCAGATACGCAGTATTTT.

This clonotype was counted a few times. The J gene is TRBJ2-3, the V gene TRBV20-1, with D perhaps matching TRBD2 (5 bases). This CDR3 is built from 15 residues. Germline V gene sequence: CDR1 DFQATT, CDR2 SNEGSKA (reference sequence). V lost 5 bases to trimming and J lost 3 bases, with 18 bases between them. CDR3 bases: TGCAGTGCTCCCCGAGGGAGTCATGGGACAGATACGCAGTATTTT. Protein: CSAPRGSHGTDTQYF.

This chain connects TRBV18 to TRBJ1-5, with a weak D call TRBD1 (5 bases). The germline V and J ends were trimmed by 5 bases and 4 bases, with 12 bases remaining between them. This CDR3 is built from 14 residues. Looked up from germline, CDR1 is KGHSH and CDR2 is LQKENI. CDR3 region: CASSTTGDNQPQHF. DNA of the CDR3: TGTGCCAGCTCAACTACAGGTGATAATCAGCCCCAGCATTTT.